The 26 T cell receptor beta chains below were found in one sample sequenced in a study of T cell changes during pregnancy in multiple sclerosis. Here immunoSEQ multiplex PCR was the method, and the copy in TCRdb shows in-frame clones only, minus some. The table shows under 100,000 clones, with 94% occurring only once. This sample comprised peripheral blood, obtained in the third trimester of pregnancy. These receptor sequences come from a female donor with multiple sclerosis, enrolled in a pregnancy study.

The rearrangement uses TRBV2 and TRBJ1-5; maybe TRBD1 (6 bases). Per germline, CDR1 SNHLY and CDR2 FYNNEI. CDR3 size: 14 residues. V was shortened by 3 bases and J by 3 bases, with 9 bases between the two germline ends. DNA of the CDR3: TGTGCCAGCAGTGACCGGACAGTCAATCAGCCCCAGCATTTT. Protein sequence: CASSDRTVNQPQHF.

The chain employs TRBV7-8 and TRBJ2-7; perhaps TRBD2 as D (5 bases). CDR3 length: 13 residues. The ends were cut back, 5 bases at V and 5 bases at J, with 13 bases in the middle. Germline CDR1 and CDR2: SGHVS and FQNEAQ. In nucleotides, the CDR3 is TGTGCCAGCAGCCTCGACTATATCCACGAGCAGTACTTC. This sequence encodes CASSLDYIHEQYF.

This chain connects TRBV2 to TRBJ2-7; no definite D call. Germline CDR1 reads SNHLY; CDR2 reads FYNNEI. This CDR3 is built from 14 residues. V was trimmed by 5 bases and J by 0 bases, leaving 11 bases between them. Here the CDR3 reads CASSKAGDSYEQYF. The CDR3 nucleotides read TGTGCCAGCAGTAAGGCAGGCGACTCCTACGAGCAGTACTTC.

The J gene is TRBJ1-2, the V gene TRBV7-8; D is ambiguous. Germline loops: CDR1 SGHVS, CDR2 FQNEAQ. The CDR3 has 17 amino acids. V shed 4 bases and J shed 8 bases, with 26 bases lying between them. The CDR3 reads CASSSTHDWALPEGYTF. In nucleotides, the CDR3 is TGTGCCAGCAGCTCCACCCACGATTGGGCGCTGCCTGAAGGCTACACCTTC.

This sequence joins TRBV5-1 and TRBJ2-5; possible D gene TRBD1, 6 bases. Germline-derived CDR1 and CDR2 are SGHRS and YFSETQ. Deletions cut 1 base from V and 0 bases from J, with 10 bases between. This CDR3 comprises 15 residues. The CDR3 bases are TGCGCCAGCAGCTTGATAGCAGGGGACCAAGAGACCCAGTACTTC. It yields the protein CASSLIAGDQETQYF.

V is TRBV15 and J is TRBJ2-2, with D possibly matching TRBD1 (6 bases). Germline V gene data show CDR1 as LNHNV and CDR2 as YYDKDF (reference sequence). The CDR3 spans 16 residues. Deletions cut 6 bases from V and 2 bases from J, with 16 bases between. In DNA, the CDR3 is TGTGCCACCAGAAGGAGTCCGGGACATAACACCGGGGAGCTGTTTTTT. Translation gives CATRRSPGHNTGELFF.

The CDR3 reads CASSTGTGSYEQYF. The DNA of the CDR3 is TGTGCCAGCAGCACCGGGACAGGGTCCTACGAGCAGTACTTC. The chain has TRBV5-6 and TRBJ2-7; 9 nucleotides match TRBD1. Germline CDR1 reads SGHDT; CDR2 reads YYEEEE. V lost 4 bases and J lost 1; bases outside the gene matches: 3. There are 14 residues in the CDR3.

This clone showed up just a few times. This chain connects TRBV27 to TRBJ2-1; D gene unclear. V lost 2 bases and J 0 bases, leaving 17 bases between the germline ends. CDR1 and CDR2 from the germline V gene are MNHEY and SMNVEV (reference sequence). The CDR3 contains 18 residues. In nucleotides, the CDR3 is TGTGCCAGCAGTTTAGCCGGTTTCCCCGCAAGCTCCTACAATGAGCAGTTCTTC. Its translation is CASSLAGFPASSYNEQFF.

The chain combines TRBV2 with TRBJ1-3, with D perhaps matching TRBD1 (6 bases). The V gene lost 6 bases and the J gene lost 0 bases, with 9 bases spanning the gap. Germline V lookup: CDR1 SNHLY, CDR2 FYNNEI. The CDR3 spans 14 residues. CDR3 DNA: TGTGCCAGCAGGGAGGACAGCTCTGGAAACACCATATATTTT. It is translated as CASREDSSGNTIYF.

V usage is TRBV29-1 and J usage is TRBJ2-1, with 11 positions matching TRBD2. Trimming removed 2 bases from V and 9 bases from J; junction bases left unmatched: 6. Germline CDR1 and CDR2: SQVTM and ANQGSEA. This CDR3 has 14 residues. In DNA, the CDR3 is TGCAGCGTTGAAATCCTAGCGGGGGGCGGTGAGCAGTTCTTC. As protein: CSVEILAGGGEQFF.

The gene calls are TRBV11-1 and TRBJ1-2, with D perhaps matching TRBD1 (6 bases). The CDR3 runs 17 residues. Germline V gene sequence: CDR1 SGHAT, CDR2 FQDESV (reference sequence). Trimming removed 0 bases from V and 3 bases from J, with 17 bases in between. CDR3 protein: CASSLAYGTNPHYGYTF. The CDR3, as DNA: TGTGCCAGCAGCTTAGCCTATGGGACAAATCCTCACTATGGCTACACCTTC.

The gene calls are TRBV7-8 and TRBJ2-2; perhaps TRBD2 as D (6 bases). CDR1 and CDR2 (germline): SGHVS, FQNEAQ. This CDR3 spans 15 amino acids. V was shortened by 7 bases and J by 1 base, with 13 bases between the two germline ends. The CDR3 loop is CASTLREVNTGELFF. The CDR3 DNA reads as TGTGCCAGCACCCTGAGGGAGGTGAACACCGGGGAGCTGTTTTTT.

The table lists this clone with a count of one. This chain uses TRBV6-1 with TRBJ2-3; 9 bases align to TRBD2. Germline V gene lookup returns CDR1 MNHNS and CDR2 SASEGT. CDR3 length: 15 residues. V gave up 4 bases and J gave up 2 bases; unmatched junction bases: 4. CDR3 protein: CASSASGTYTDTQYF. The DNA for the CDR3 is TGTGCCAGCAGTGCTAGCGGGACTTACACAGATACGCAGTATTTT.

The chain carries TRBV11-1 and TRBJ1-1, with TRBD1 identical over 9 bases. From germline, CDR1 is SGHAT and CDR2 FQDESV (reference sequence). The CDR3 has 15 amino acids. The J segment lost 6 bases and the V segment lost 5 bases, leaving 10 bases of the junction unmatched. The CDR3 nucleotides read TGTGCCAGCAGCCTGAATGGACAGGGGCCGCCTGAAGCTTTCTTT. As protein: CASSLNGQGPPEAFF.

The chain has TRBV5-1 and TRBJ1-2; 9 nucleotides agree with TRBD1. CDR1 and CDR2 (germline): SGHRS, YFSETQ. The CDR3 totals 13 residues. V shed 5 bases, J shed 7 bases, and the junction held 6 bases outside the gene matches. CDR3 bases: TGCGCCAGCAGTTCCGGGACAGGGAGTGGCTACACCTTC. This sequence encodes CASSSGTGSGYTF.

This rearrangement joins TRBV5-1 to TRBJ1-4; tentative D call: TRBD1 (5 bases). Germline V gene data show CDR1 as SGHRS and CDR2 as YFSETQ. This CDR3 spans 14 amino acids. The V end was cut by 0 bases, the J end by 8 bases, with 11 bases between. The CDR3 loop reads CASSLVRGREKLFF. The CDR3 DNA follows: TGCGCCAGCAGCTTGGTTAGGGGCCGGGAAAAACTGTTTTTT.

V and J are TRBV10-3 and TRBJ2-2; a possible D gene is TRBD1 (6 bases). Trimming took off 2 bases at V and 4 bases at J, with 8 bases between the two ends. This CDR3 is built from 14 residues. Germline assignment: CDR1 ENHRY and CDR2 SYGVKD. CDR3 nucleotide sequence: TGTGCCATCAGTGAGGACAGGAGCACCGGGGAGCTGTTTTTT. This codes for CAISEDRSTGELFF.

J is TRBJ1-4 and V is TRBV7-9, with 7 positions matching TRBD1. The germline V gene has CDR1 SEHNR and CDR2 FQNEAQ (reference sequence). The CDR3 sequence is 18 residues long. Trimming at V came to 5 bases and at J to 0 bases, leaving 12 bases not matched to a gene. The CDR3 region has the DNA TGTGCCAGCAGCCCAGGACAGGACTATTATGCAACTAATGAAAAACTGTTTTTT. Translating it yields CASSPGQDYYATNEKLFF.

The chain has TRBV6-5 and TRBJ1-4; no definite D call. Trimming took 7 bases from V and 6 from J, leaving 6 bases between them. The CDR3 has 11 residues. Germline V gives CDR1 MNHEY, CDR2 SVGAGI. This chain's CDR3 is CASMSYEKLFF. The CDR3 nucleotides read TGTGCCAGCATGAGTTATGAAAAACTGTTTTTT.

The V gene is TRBV27, the J gene TRBJ2-7; the D is unclear. The CDR3 consists of 16 residues. V was clipped by 6 bases and J by 1 base, with 19 bases between them. Germline CDR1 MNHEY, CDR2 SMNVEV (reference sequence). The CDR3, as DNA: TGTGCCAGCAGCCCCGGTCCCCAAGAAAATTCCTACGAGCAGTACTTC. Amino acids: CASSPGPQENSYEQYF.

The rearrangement links TRBV5-1 to TRBJ1-1, with a possible D match to TRBD1 (5 bases). The CDR3 is 12 residues long. Per germline, CDR1 SGHRS and CDR2 YFSETQ. V lost 3 bases to trimming and J lost 7 bases, with 10 bases between them. Here the CDR3 DNA reads TGCGCCAGCAGCTCTGGGGCCGGTGAAGCTTTCTTT. This translates into CASSSGAGEAFF. Full variable domain (remainder filled in from reference TRBV5-1 and TRBJ1-1): KAGVTQTPRYLIKTRGQQVTLSCSPISGHRSVSWYQQTPGQGLQFLFEYFSETQRNKGNFPGRFSGRQFSNSRSEMNVSTLELGDSALYLCASSSGAGEAFFGQGTRLTVV.

V and J are TRBV6-5 and TRBJ2-6, with D possibly TRBD2 on 6 matching bases. The CDR3 runs to 16 residues. The germline V and J ends were trimmed by 4 bases and 3 bases, with 13 bases remaining between them. CDR1 is MNHEY and CDR2 is SVGAGI in the germline V gene. CDR3 sequence: CASSSPTGGGANVLTF. Here the CDR3 DNA reads TGTGCCAGCAGTTCCCCAACCGGGGGTGGGGCCAACGTCCTGACTTTC.

The CDR3 coding sequence is TGTGCCAGCAGTGCCAAGACAGGTAACACTGAAGCTTTCTTT. Its protein product is CASSAKTGNTEAFF. The rearrangement uses TRBV6-1 and TRBJ1-1; tentatively, D is TRBD1 (6 bases). The V end lost 4 bases, the J end lost 2 bases, and 11 bases lay between the germline ends. CDR3 length: 14 residues. Germline loops: CDR1 MNHNS, CDR2 SASEGT.

This clone has a handful of counts. The chain has TRBV10-3 and TRBJ1-6; 10 positions match TRBD1. V lost 2 bases, J lost 6 bases, and 1 base stayed unmatched. Germline assignment: CDR1 ENHRY and CDR2 SYGVKD. The CDR3 is made up of 15 amino acids. CDR3 nucleotide sequence: TGTGCCATCAGTGAGGGGACAGGGGCTAATTCACCCCTCCACTTT. Translated, it gives CAISEGTGANSPLHF.

J is TRBJ2-7 and V is TRBV6-5; 10 nucleotides match TRBD1. Germline assignment: CDR1 MNHEY and CDR2 SVGAGI. The CDR3 has 15 residues. The ends lost 2 bases at V and 2 bases at J; junction bases unmatched: 3. In DNA, the CDR3 is TGTGCCAGCAGTTACCGGGACAGGGGTCCCTACGAGCAGTACTTC. Its translation: CASSYRDRGPYEQYF.

This chain uses TRBV5-4 with TRBJ2-3; 8 bases line up with TRBD2. Looked up from germline, CDR1 is SGHNT and CDR2 is YYREEE (reference sequence). With V trimmed by 7 bases and J by 7 bases, 8 bases remained unmatched. This CDR3 contains 13 residues. CDR3 region: CASRPAGANTQYF. In nucleotides, the CDR3 is TGTGCCAGCCGCCCAGCGGGGGCAAATACGCAGTATTTT.